These T cell receptor beta chains were read from a single sample in a study of blood T cells in healthy people across ages. TCRdb reprocessed the 5' RACE reads via MiXCR and lists one record per CDR3 protein. Of roughly 1.7 million distinct CDR3 sequences listed, around 35% are singletons. Material: blood. These receptors all come from a woman aged 30 to 39 in good health. Both conserved end residues are part of each CDR3. A D gene is named only where the DNA matches it firmly. Only some rows state a clone size, as once, few, many or a class for expanded clones.

15,-,-,TRBV5-1,TRBJ2-3,TGCGCCAGCCGTCGCTCACAGCCTTCCACAGATACGCAGTATTTT,CASRRSQPSTDTQYF
14,-,once,TRBV10-3,TRBJ2-1,TGTGCCATCAGTGAAGGGGGGAATAAGAATGAGCAGTTCTTC,CAISEGGNKNEQFF
15,TRBD1,-,TRBV13,TRBJ1-1,TGTGCCAGCAGCGAACCCGGGACAGATCCCGACAAGGCTTTCTTT,CASSEPGTDPDKAFF
15,TRBD1,-,TRBV7-9,TRBJ2-7,TGTGCCAGCAGCCCCCGCCGGGACAGGGTCTGCGAGCAGTACTTC,CASSPRRDRVCEQYF
17,-,-,TRBV27,TRBJ2-3,TGTGCCAGCAGTCCGAGCGCCCTAGGGGACAGCACAGATACGCAGTATTTT,CASSPSALGDSTDTQYF
14,TRBD1,-,TRBV24-1,TRBJ2-2,TGTGCCACCAAAGGGACAGGGGTTTTCGGGGAGCTGTTTTTT,CATKGTGVFGELFF
15,TRBD2,many,TRBV3-1,TRBJ2-3,TGTGCCAGCAGCCAAGCGGGAGGGCACACAGATACGCAGTATTTT,CASSQAGGHTDTQYF
15,-,few,TRBV2,TRBJ2-1,TGTGCCAGCAGCAAAAACTCTCAGGGGTACGCTGAGCAGTTCTTC,CASSKNSQGYAEQFF
15,-,-,TRBV6-6,TRBJ2-2,TGTGCCAGCAGTTACTCTGGGGGGAACACCGGGGAGCTGTTTTTT,CASSYSGGNTGELFF
17,TRBD2,-,TRBV10-3,TRBJ2-3,TGTGCCATCAGTGTTAAGGTAGCGGGCGTGAGCACAGATACGCAGTATTTT,CAISVKVAGVSTDTQYF
13,-,-,TRBV12-3/TRBV12-4,TRBJ1-1,TGTGCCAGCAAGGGAACGATGAACACTGAAGCTTTCTTT,CASKGTMNTEAFF
18,TRBD1,few,TRBV7-2,TRBJ2-3,TGTGCCAGCAGCTCCCCTCCCGAAGGGACAGGGAGCACAGATACGCAGTATTTT,CASSSPPEGTGSTDTQYF
16,TRBD2,few,TRBV15,TRBJ2-5,TGTGCCACCAGCAGAGACGGGCGGGGGGGCCAAGAGACCCAGTACTTC,CATSRDGRGGQETQYF
17,TRBD1,few,TRBV7-9,TRBJ2-1,TGTGCCAGCAGCCCCGCGAGACAGGGGAGCTCCTACAATGAGCAGTTCTTC,CASSPARQGSSYNEQFF
15,TRBD1,few,TRBV5-1,TRBJ2-5,TGCGCCAGCAGCCACCGGGACAGGGGTGGAATTAGCCAGTACTTC,CASSHRDRGGISQYF
14,-,-,TRBV2,TRBJ1-1,TGTGCCAGCAGTGAAGGGACACGGAACACTGAAGCTTTCTTT,CASSEGTRNTEAFF
14,-,-,TRBV7-2,TRBJ2-1,TGTGCCAGCAGCCGCCGGCAGGACTACAATGAGCAGTTCTTC,CASSRRQDYNEQFF
14,-,few,TRBV4-1,TRBJ1-1,TGCGCCAGCAGCCAAGGGGGTTCGGGCAGGGAAGCTTTCTTT,CASSQGGSGREAFF
14,-,few,TRBV20-1,TRBJ1-1,TGCAGTGCTAGAGCTACCTCAGGGAGGTCTGAAGCTTTCTTT,CSARATSGRSEAFF
16,TRBD1,-,TRBV9,TRBJ2-3,TGTGCCAGCAGCGTAGGCGGAGACAGGGCCATCGATACGCAGTATTTT,CASSVGGDRAIDTQYF
16,TRBD2,-,TRBV5-1,TRBJ2-3,TGCGCCGGCAGCTTGTTGGGGACTAGCGGCACAGATACGCAGTATTTT,CAGSLLGTSGTDTQYF
13,TRBD2,few,TRBV28,TRBJ2-2,TGTGCCAGCCGTGCGGGGGGCACCGGGGAGCTGTTTTTT,CASRAGGTGELFF
12,TRBD2,many,TRBV4-2,TRBJ2-5,TGTGCCAGCAGCAGGGAGGGGGAGACCCAGTACTTC,CASSREGETQYF
12,-,few,TRBV7-9,TRBJ1-5,TGTGCCAGCAGTTCACAGGAACAGCCCCAGCATTTT,CASSSQEQPQHF
14,-,-,TRBV7-2,TRBJ2-7,TGTGCCAGCAGCTTAACCTTACAGGGACTCGAGCAGTACTTC,CASSLTLQGLEQYF